This T cell receptor (beta chain) was identified during a study of patients and donors after allogeneic stem cell transplantation. TCRdb ran MiXCR on the RT-PCR reads and lists one entry per CDR3 protein. The table includes approximately 160,000 distinct CDR3 sequences, approximately 30% detected once. The CDR3 is made up of 16 amino acids. V was pared by 5 bases and J by 8 bases, with 22 bases between. Germline V CDR1 and CDR2: SGHAT, FQNNGV. The clonotype originates from a human donor who was either an allogeneic HSCT recipient or a stem cell or donor lymphocyte infusion donor (not recorded which). It is not recorded whose cells these are; they may come from a transplant donor. The material sequenced was blood, either unsorted or a sorted T cell fraction (not recorded which). This rearrangement joins TRBV11-2 to TRBJ2-1, with a weak D call TRBD1 (6 bases). This CDR3 reads CASSPFSGARRDEQFF. The CDR3 bases are TGTGCCAGCAGCCCTTTCTCAGGGGCTAGAAGGGATGAGCAGTTCTTC.